This TCR beta chain was identified in a study of blood T cells in healthy people across ages. Study observations and caveats: It was held that the diversity estimates obtained from one million T cells were underestimates.

The authors ran a second PCR of 7 to 11 cycles using a sample-barcoded 5' primer and a J-beta primer mix. From the 5' RACE reads, TCRdb called clonotypes with MiXCR, one entry per CDR3 protein. The table has around 1,600,000 distinct CDR3 sequences, roughly two fifths seen once. V was clipped by 6 bases and J by 2 bases, with 17 bases between them. Germline loops: CDR1 DFQATT, CDR2 SNEGSKA (reference sequence). The CDR3 covers 15 residues. A word on this clonotype: The antigen is unknown.

They isolated at least 6.5 million PBMCs from each sample. Total RNA amounts of at least 5 micrograms were extracted per sample. The V and J genes are TRBV20-1 and TRBJ2-1; weak D call: TRBD2 (5 bases). The sequence came from a woman between 18 and 29 years old in good health. Sequencing was performed on blood. CDR3 nucleotides: TGCAGTGCCAGGAAAGGGAGAACTCCCTACAATGAGCAGTTCTTC. Translation gives CSARKGRTPYNEQFF.